This T cell receptor (beta chain) comes out of a study of siplizumab effects on memory and regulatory T cells. Study-level points and caveats: To unstimulated subsets, only a minor fraction of alloreactive clones could be mapped. Proliferating siplizumab-cultured Tregs lacked confirmed suppressive function.

Only in-frame clones appear in the TCRdb table, and some are missing; sequencing was by immunoSEQ multiplex PCR. The sample consists of roughly 100,000 clones, about nine tenths of them appearing once. About this clone itself: Its antigen remains unknown.

The CDR3 is made up of 15 amino acids. The ends lost 4 bases at V and 2 bases at J; junction bases unmatched: 4. Per germline, CDR1 SNHLY and CDR2 FYNNEI. Specimen: non-Treg CD4+ T cells sorted from blood. This sequence joins TRBV2 and TRBJ2-4; 8 bases agree with TRBD2. The receptor was isolated from a human donor in good health. In nucleotides, the CDR3 is TGTGCCAGCAGTGCAGCGGGAGCGACCAAAAACATTCAGTACTTC. This encodes CASSAAGATKNIQYF.